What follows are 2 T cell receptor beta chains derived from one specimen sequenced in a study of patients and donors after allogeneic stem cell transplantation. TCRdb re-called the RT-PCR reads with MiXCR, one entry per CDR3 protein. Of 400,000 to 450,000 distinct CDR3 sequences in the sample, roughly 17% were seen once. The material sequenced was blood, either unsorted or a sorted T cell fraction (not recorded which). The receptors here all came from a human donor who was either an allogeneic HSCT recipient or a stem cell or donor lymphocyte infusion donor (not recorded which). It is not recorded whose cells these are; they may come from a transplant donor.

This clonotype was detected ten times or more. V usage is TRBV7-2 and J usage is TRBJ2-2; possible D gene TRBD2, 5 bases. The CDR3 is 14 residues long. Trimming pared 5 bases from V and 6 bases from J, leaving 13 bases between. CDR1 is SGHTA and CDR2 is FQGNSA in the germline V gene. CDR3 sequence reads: CASSPFRRAGELFF. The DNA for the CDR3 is TGTGCCAGCAGCCCCTTCAGGCGGGCCGGGGAGCTGTTTTTT.

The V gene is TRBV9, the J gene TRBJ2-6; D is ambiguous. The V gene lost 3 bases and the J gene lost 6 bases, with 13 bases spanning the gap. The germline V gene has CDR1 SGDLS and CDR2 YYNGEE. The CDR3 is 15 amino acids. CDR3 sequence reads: CASSDSPWEANVLTF. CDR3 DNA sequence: TGTGCCAGCAGCGACTCACCCTGGGAGGCCAACGTCCTGACTTTC.